A selection of T cell receptor beta chains follows, all from one sample in a study of T cell clonotyping in hematopoietic cell transplantation. Using immunoSEQ multiplex PCR, the repertoire was profiled, and TCRdb retains in-frame clones only, with some absent. The data hold approximately 70,000 clones, with over 90% observed a single time. Specimen: peripheral blood mononuclear cells. The receptors stem from a man between 45 and 60 years old in good health. Some clones in this sample may be carry-over from other donors' samples. The CDR3 runs from the conserved cysteine through the conserved F or W. Fields, in order: D gene, J gene, V gene, clone size, CDR3 length, CDR3 DNA, CDR3 protein. The D gene is left open where the match is weak. Some rows have no size entry. The others give once, few or many, or a class for an expanded clone.

d_gene: NA
j_gene: TRBJ1-5
v_gene: TRBV7-8
abundance: NA
len: 15
CDR3nt: TGTGCCAGCAGCTTCAGCCAGGGCTCGGGTCAGCCCCAGCATTTT
CDR3aa: CASSFSQGSGQPQHF

d_gene: NA
j_gene: TRBJ2-2
v_gene: TRBV10-3
abundance: once
len: 13
CDR3nt: TGTGCCATCAGTGCGGGCATCCCCGGGGAGCTGTTTTTT
CDR3aa: CAISAGIPGELFF

d_gene: NA
j_gene: TRBJ2-1
v_gene: TRBV4-2
abundance: NA
len: 17
CDR3nt: TGTGCCAGCAGCCAAGAAGGGGGGCTAGCGAATTACAATGAGCAGTTCTTC
CDR3aa: CASSQEGGLANYNEQFF

d_gene: NA
j_gene: TRBJ2-1
v_gene: TRBV28
abundance: NA
len: 14
CDR3nt: TGTGCCAGCAGTTTGGGGCTCCGGGCTCTGGTGCAGTTCTTC
CDR3aa: CASSLGLRALVQFF

d_gene: NA
j_gene: TRBJ2-5
v_gene: TRBV20-1
abundance: NA
len: 11
CDR3nt: TGCAGTGCTAGAGTGGGGGAGACCCAGTACTTC
CDR3aa: CSARVGETQYF

d_gene: TRBD1
j_gene: TRBJ1-2
v_gene: TRBV9
abundance: NA
len: 15
CDR3nt: TGTGCCAGCAGCTTTAGGACAGGGGAAGACTATGGCTACACCTTC
CDR3aa: CASSFRTGEDYGYTF

d_gene: NA
j_gene: TRBJ1-5
v_gene: TRBV7-2
abundance: NA
len: 15
CDR3nt: TGTGCCAGCAGCTTAGTGCGAAGGCTCAATCAGCCCCAGCATTTT
CDR3aa: CASSLVRRLNQPQHF

d_gene: NA
j_gene: TRBJ2-7
v_gene: TRBV30
abundance: few
len: 14
CDR3nt: TGTGCCTGGAGTAGGCTGGACGGTGCCTACGAGCAGTACTTC
CDR3aa: CAWSRLDGAYEQYF

d_gene: NA
j_gene: TRBJ2-7
v_gene: TRBV2
abundance: NA
len: 15
CDR3nt: TGTGCCAGCAATCGGGGGCTGACCGATACTCCCGAGCAGTACTTC
CDR3aa: CASNRGLTDTPEQYF

d_gene: TRBD2
j_gene: TRBJ2-3
v_gene: TRBV9
abundance: once
len: 16
CDR3nt: TGTGCCAGCAGCGTCGGCGGGAGCGCTAGCACAGATACGCAGTATTTT
CDR3aa: CASSVGGSASTDTQYF

d_gene: NA
j_gene: TRBJ2-1
v_gene: TRBV27
abundance: NA
len: 15
CDR3nt: TGTGCCAGCAGTCCTGACTTGAGCTCCTACAATGAGCAGTTCTTC
CDR3aa: CASSPDLSSYNEQFF

d_gene: NA
j_gene: TRBJ1-2
v_gene: TRBV27
abundance: NA
len: 15
CDR3nt: TGTGCCAGCAGTTTATATTGGGGTGTCGACTATGGCTACACCTTC
CDR3aa: CASSLYWGVDYGYTF

d_gene: NA
j_gene: TRBJ1-1
v_gene: TRBV19
abundance: NA
len: 13
CDR3nt: TGTGCCAGTAGTACGGGGGTGAACACTGAAGCTTTCTTT
CDR3aa: CASSTGVNTEAFF

d_gene: TRBD2
j_gene: TRBJ2-2
v_gene: TRBV2
abundance: NA
len: 14
CDR3nt: TGTGCCACCCAACTAGCGGGAAACACCGGGGAGCTGTTTTTT
CDR3aa: CATQLAGNTGELFF

d_gene: TRBD1
j_gene: TRBJ2-7
v_gene: TRBV29-1
abundance: NA
len: 13
CDR3nt: TGCAGCGTTGAACAGGACAGGGGGCAAGAGCAGTACTTC
CDR3aa: CSVEQDRGQEQYF

d_gene: TRBD1
j_gene: TRBJ2-7
v_gene: TRBV6-1
abundance: NA
len: 16
CDR3nt: TGTGCCAGCAGTGTACGACCGGGACAGGGAGGTCACGAGCAGTACTTC
CDR3aa: CASSVRPGQGGHEQYF

d_gene: NA
j_gene: TRBJ2-3
v_gene: TRBV4-2
abundance: NA
len: 13
CDR3nt: TGTGCCAGCAGCCCGGGGGGCACAGATACGCAGTATTTT
CDR3aa: CASSPGGTDTQYF

d_gene: NA
j_gene: TRBJ2-5
v_gene: TRBV7-2
abundance: NA
len: 14
CDR3nt: TGTGCCAGCAGCCGAAAGAGAGGGAGAGAGACCCAGTACTTC
CDR3aa: CASSRKRGRETQYF

d_gene: NA
j_gene: TRBJ1-1
v_gene: TRBV7-3
abundance: NA
len: 13
CDR3nt: TGTGCCAGCAGCTCGGACAGTAACACTGAAGCTTTCTTT
CDR3aa: CASSSDSNTEAFF

d_gene: NA
j_gene: TRBJ2-1
v_gene: TRBV7-2
abundance: NA
len: 12
CDR3nt: TGTGCCAGCAGCTACGTCGGGACGGACCTGTTCTTC
CDR3aa: CASSYVGTDLFF

d_gene: NA
j_gene: TRBJ1-1
v_gene: TRBV11-3
abundance: NA
len: 14
CDR3nt: TGTGCCAGCAGTCCGGGACATTCGAACACTGAAGCTTTCTTT
CDR3aa: CASSPGHSNTEAFF

d_gene: NA
j_gene: TRBJ1-5
v_gene: TRBV9
abundance: NA
len: 15
CDR3nt: TGTGCCAGCAGCGTAGGCGAAAATAGCAATCAGCCCCAGCATTTT
CDR3aa: CASSVGENSNQPQHF

d_gene: NA
j_gene: TRBJ2-7
v_gene: TRBV30
abundance: NA
len: 12
CDR3nt: TGTGCCTGGAGTGTACCAGGTGCTGGAGGGGACTTC
CDR3aa: CAWSVPGAGGDF

d_gene: TRBD1
j_gene: TRBJ2-2
v_gene: TRBV10-3
abundance: NA
len: 15
CDR3nt: TGTGCCATTTTGGGACAGGGGAAGGACACCGGGGAGCTGTTTTTT
CDR3aa: CAILGQGKDTGELFF

d_gene: TRBD1
j_gene: TRBJ2-7
v_gene: TRBV4-1
abundance: NA
len: 15
CDR3nt: TGCGCCAGCAGCCAAACCGGGACAGGGGGGTACGAGCAGTACTTC
CDR3aa: CASSQTGTGGYEQYF

d_gene: TRBD2
j_gene: TRBJ2-2
v_gene: TRBV6-5
abundance: NA
len: 16
CDR3nt: TGTGCCAGCAGTTACTCGCCGGGGAGGGACACCGGGGAGCTGTTTTTT
CDR3aa: CASSYSPGRDTGELFF

d_gene: TRBD2
j_gene: TRBJ2-4
v_gene: TRBV28
abundance: NA
len: 16
CDR3nt: TGTGCCAGCAGCGCAGTTGGGGGGGTTTCCAAAAACATTCAGTACTTC
CDR3aa: CASSAVGGVSKNIQYF

d_gene: NA
j_gene: TRBJ1-6
v_gene: TRBV25-1
abundance: NA
len: 13
CDR3nt: TGTGCCAGCAGTGAGGGGGATAATTCACCCCTCCACTTT
CDR3aa: CASSEGDNSPLHF